One sample yielded the 13 T cell receptor beta chains listed below, sequenced in a study of T cell clonality in common variable immunodeficiency. Clones were read by immunoSEQ multiplex PCR, and TCRdb kept only the in-frame ones, dropping some. The sample has approximately 37,000 clones, none seen only once. Sequenced sample: peripheral blood mononuclear cells. The origin of the receptors is a person aged 18 to 75 in good health.

This clone was detected ten times or more. The CDR3 extends 3 residues past the end of the read, so its final part is completed from the germline J gene. The J gene is TRBJ2-2, the V gene TRBV5-1; weak D call: TRBD2 (6 bases). Deletions cut 4 bases from V and 3 bases from J, with 13 bases between. Per germline, CDR1 SGHRS and CDR2 YFSETQ. The CDR3 length is 15 residues. The CDR3 sequence: CASSVLGTDTGELFF. CDR3 bases read: TGCGCCAGCAGCGTACTCGGGACTGACACCGGGGAG. The full variable domain, in which reference TRBV5-1 and TRBJ2-2 provide the parts outside the CDR3, is KAGVTQTPRYLIKTRGQQVTLSCSPISGHRSVSWYQQTPGQGLQFLFEYFSETQRNKGNFPGRFSGRQFSNSRSEMNVSTLELGDSALYLCASSVLGTDTGELFFGEGSRLTVL.

This clone was found many times. The read ends 3 residues shy of where the CDR3 ends; the end is completed using the germline J gene. The rearrangement uses TRBV28 and TRBJ1-4; D might be TRBD1 (6 bases). The germline gives CDR1 MDHEN, CDR2 SYDVKM. The CDR3 is 14 residues long. Trimming left V 5 bases short and J 8 bases short, with 15 bases between. Incomplete CDR3 DNA: TGTGCCAGCAGTGGAGGGGGAGCGAGAGAAAAA. It is translated as CASSGGGAREK. The full CDR3 protein is CASSGGGAREKLFF.

This clone appeared many times. CDR3 protein: CASSDEWTSGSFTGELFF. Partial CDR3 DNA: TGCGCCAGCAGTGATGAGTGGACTAGCGGGAGTTTCACCGGGGAG. This rearrangement joins TRBV10-1 to TRBJ2-2; 13 bases match TRBD2. Coverage ceases 3 residues before the CDR3 finishes, and the germline J gene fills in the end. The trim removed 3 bases at V and 4 bases at J, leaving 8 bases unmatched. CDR3 length: 18 amino acids. Germline assignment: CDR1 WNHNN and CDR2 SYGVQD (reference sequence).

This clone was picked up many times. The read terminates 3 residues before the CDR3 end, so the remaining end is supplied by the germline J gene. The chain uses TRBV19 and TRBJ1-1; TRBD1 aligns across 9 bases. Germline loops: CDR1 LNHDA, CDR2 SQIVND (reference sequence). CDR3 length: 16 residues. The ends lost 4 bases at V and 4 bases at J; junction bases unmatched: 10. This CDR3 reads CASSKPKTGGRTEAFF. The sequenced part of the CDR3 DNA is TGTGCCAGTAGTAAACCGAAGACAGGGGGACGCACTGAA.

Many counts were recorded for this clone. With the read ending 3 residues before the CDR3 end, the germline J gene is used to fill in that end. The V gene is TRBV29-1, the J gene TRBJ2-7; TRBD1 aligns across 9 bases. J gave up 0 bases and V 6 bases, and 3 bases lay outside the gene matches. Germline values: CDR1 SQVTM, CDR2 ANQGSEA. This CDR3 has 13 amino acids. Incomplete CDR3 DNA: TGCAGCGTACTGACAGGGGGCTCCTACGAG. This gives the protein CSVLTGGSYE. The full CDR3 is CSVLTGGSYEQYF.

Many counts were recorded for this clone. The observed sequence ends 3 residues before the CDR3 terminus, with the missing tail filled in from the germline J gene. The rearrangement links TRBV20-1 to TRBJ1-1, with a weak D call TRBD1 (6 bases). The CDR3 extends over 11 amino acids. The germline V gene has CDR1 DFQATT and CDR2 SNEGSKA (reference sequence). The CDR3: CSAGKQGIAFF. The DNA read from the CDR3 is TGCAGTGCTGGAAAACAGGGAATC.

This clone showed up many times. Compared with germline, one end of the junction differs, possibly owing to a read error. The read stops 3 residues short of the end of the CDR3; the missing end is completed from the germline J gene. The chain recombines TRBV2 with TRBJ1-1; 7 positions agree with TRBD1. The CDR3 runs to 13 residues. Germline V CDR1 and CDR2: SNHLY, FYNNEI. The CDR3 spells CATSPFRDSEAFF. CDR3 DNA, as far as it was read: TGTGCCACCAGTCCCTTCCGGGACAGTGAA.

This clone has at least ten counts. The read ends 3 residues before the CDR3 terminus; that terminus is restored from the germline J gene. This rearrangement joins TRBV29-1 to TRBJ1-2; possibly TRBD1 for D (5 bases). CDR3 length: 13 amino acids. The V gene lost 7 bases and the J gene lost 3 bases, with 15 bases spanning the gap. Germline loops: CDR1 SQVTM, CDR2 ANQGSEA. The CDR3 is CSADGGGHYGYTF. The DNA read from the CDR3 is TGCAGCGCCGACGGGGGTGGGCACTATGGC.

In this sample, this clone turned up a few times. Coverage ceases 3 residues before the CDR3 finishes, and the germline J gene fills in the end. V usage is TRBV18 and J usage is TRBJ1-2, with 7 bases fitting TRBD1. The germline gives CDR1 KGHSH, CDR2 LQKENI. The length of the CDR3 is 13 residues. The CDR3: CASSATGYNDYTF. Incomplete CDR3 DNA: TGTGCCAGCTCAGCGACAGGGTACAATGAC.

This clone was seen repeatedly, ten times or more. The read is 3 residues too short to cover the CDR3 end, so that end is filled in from the germline J gene. The chain joins TRBV18 to TRBJ1-5; maybe TRBD1 (5 bases). Trimming shortened V by 0 bases and J by 4 bases, and 7 bases separated the two germline ends. The CDR3 is 14 residues long. Germline CDR1 and CDR2: KGHSH and LQKENI. The part of the CDR3 DNA that was read is TGTGCCAGCTCACCACCGGGGGGGAATCAGCCC. Its translation: CASSPPGGNQP. The CDR3 in full is CASSPPGGNQPQHF.

A few counts support this clone. At one end the junction does not follow the germline gene, possibly because of a read error. Read coverage stops 3 residues before the CDR3 terminus; the germline J gene supplies the remainder. The sample contains more than one DNA sequence encoding this CDR3. The V and J genes are TRBV5-1 and TRBJ1-3; D gene unclear. The CDR3 extends over 14 amino acids. CDR1 and CDR2 (germline): SGHRS, YFSETQ. The CDR3 is CASSLGAPGNTIYF. The sequenced CDR3 bases are TGCGCCAGCAGCTTGGGGGCGCCCGGAAACACA.

This clone appeared many times. The CDR3 end falls 3 residues outside the read, so it is completed with the germline J gene. The chain joins TRBV14 to TRBJ2-3; the D is unclear. The CDR3 contains 11 residues. The V gene's germline CDR1 is SGHDN and CDR2 FVKESK. The V gene lost 2 bases and the J gene lost 7 bases, with 4 bases spanning the gap. The sequenced part of the CDR3 DNA is TGTGCCAGCAGCCAATTCAATACG. Amino acid sequence: CASSQFNT. The full CDR3 protein reads CASSQFNTQYF.

This clone was counted at least ten times. The CDR3 is cut off 3 residues early in the read; its end comes from the germline J gene. V usage is TRBV30 and J usage is TRBJ1-2; 9 bases align to TRBD1. Germline CDR1 is GTSNPN and CDR2 is SVGIG (reference sequence). With V trimmed by 1 base and J by 6 bases, 9 bases remained unmatched. The CDR3 loop spans 15 amino acids. CDR3 DNA (partial): TGTGCCTGGAGTGCTATTACAGGGGGCGCAGATGGC. Translated, it gives CAWSAITGGADG. The full CDR3 protein reads CAWSAITGGADGYTF.